This TCR beta chain was captured in a study of shared clonotypes between healthy human individuals. This clone is a singleton in its sample. Assay: immunoSEQ multiplex PCR; the TCRdb copy retains only in-frame clones and omits some. The sample has more than 2 million clones; more than 90% are singletons. The CDR3 loop spans 13 amino acids. The TCR was taken from a man younger than 35 in good health. This chain joins TRBV21-1 and TRBJ2-5; whether TRBD1, the table's D call, matches the DNA was not checked. TRBV21-1 is recorded as a pseudogene. The sample taken for sequencing was naive CD4+ T cells sorted from blood. Subset in this sample: CD45RA+ positively selected. CDR3 loop: CASSVDMDETQYF. CDR3 in DNA: TGTGCCAGCAGCGTGGACATGGATGAGACCCAGTACTTC.